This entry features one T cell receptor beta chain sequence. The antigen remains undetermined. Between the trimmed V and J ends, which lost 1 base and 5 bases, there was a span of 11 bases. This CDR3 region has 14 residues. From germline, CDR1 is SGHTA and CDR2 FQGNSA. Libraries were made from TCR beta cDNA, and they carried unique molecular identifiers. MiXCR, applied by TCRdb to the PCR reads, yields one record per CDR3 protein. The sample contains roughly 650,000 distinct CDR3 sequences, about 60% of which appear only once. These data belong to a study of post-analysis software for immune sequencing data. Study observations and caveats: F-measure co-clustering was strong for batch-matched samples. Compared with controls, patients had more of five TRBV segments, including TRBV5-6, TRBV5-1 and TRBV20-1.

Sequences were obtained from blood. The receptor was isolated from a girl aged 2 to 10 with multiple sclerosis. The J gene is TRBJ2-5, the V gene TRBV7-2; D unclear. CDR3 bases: TGTGCCAGCAGCTTAGAGAAGGGCTGGGAGACCCAGTACTTC. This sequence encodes CASSLEKGWETQYF.